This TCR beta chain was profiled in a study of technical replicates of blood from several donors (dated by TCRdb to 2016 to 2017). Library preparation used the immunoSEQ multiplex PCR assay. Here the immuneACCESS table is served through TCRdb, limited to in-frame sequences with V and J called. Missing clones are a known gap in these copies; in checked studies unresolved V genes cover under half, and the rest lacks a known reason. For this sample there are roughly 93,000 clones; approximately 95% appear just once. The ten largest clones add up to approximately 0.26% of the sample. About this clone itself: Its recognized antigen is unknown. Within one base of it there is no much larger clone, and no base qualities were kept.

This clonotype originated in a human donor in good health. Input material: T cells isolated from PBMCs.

The CDR3 has the sequence CASSQAAVSNYEQYF. The nucleotides read TGCGCCAGCAGCCAAGCAGCGGTGTCAAACTACGAGCAGTACTTC. The rearrangement joined TRBV4-1 to TRBJ2-7, and possibly TRBD2, on 5 matching bases. V and J lose 1 base and 3 bases, and a span of 13 bases separates them. The CDR3 runs 15 residues from the cysteine to the phenylalanine. The kept DNA is CDR3 alone, 45 bases in frame from the first base. CDR1 and CDR2 (MGHRA, YSYEKL) derive from the germline V gene.